The rows below give T cell receptor beta chains drawn from one sample of a study of OX40 agonist ivuxolimab in advanced cancers. Produced via immunoSEQ multiplex PCR; TCRdb's table is partial and in-frame only. The sample records about 32,000 clones, about four fifths being singletons. The material sequenced was CD4+ or CD8+ T cells sorted from blood, taken in a trial of the OX40 agonist ivuxolimab. The origin of the receptors is an adult with an advanced solid tumor such as melanoma, head and neck, liver or kidney cancer. The CDR3 runs from the conserved cysteine through the conserved F or W. A D gene is named only where the DNA matches it firmly. The size field is filled for only some rows; it gives once, few, many or a size class.

>TRBV27|NA|TRBJ2-2|NA
TGTGCCAGCAGTCACGGGCCCGCCCCGGACACCGGGGAGCTGTTTTTT
CASSHGPAPDTGELFF
>TRBV27|TRBD1|TRBJ2-2|NA
TGTGCCAGCAGTTCCCCGACAGGGGGGGCCGGGGAGCTGTTTTTT
CASSSPTGGAGELFF
>TRBV4-2|TRBD2|TRBJ2-7|NA
TGTGCCAGCAGCCAAGATCCCGGGACTAGCGGGTACGAGCAGTACTTC
CASSQDPGTSGYEQYF
>TRBV5-6|NA|TRBJ2-3|NA
TGTGCCAGCATTAGGGGGAGCGGGGCAGATACGCAGTATTTT
CASIRGSGADTQYF
>TRBV7-3|TRBD2|TRBJ2-5|NA
TGTGCCAGCAGCTTACTGGCGGGGGTTGCGGAGACCCAGTACTTC
CASSLLAGVAETQYF
>TRBV7-9|TRBD2|TRBJ2-7|once
TGTGCCAGCAGCTTAGTGTCTAGCGGGAGTAGATACGAGCAGTACTTC
CASSLVSSGSRYEQYF
>TRBV7-9|TRBD1|TRBJ1-2|once
TGTGCCAGCAGCTTAAGGGACAGAGGGGAGGGCTACACCTTC
CASSLRDRGEGYTF
>TRBV4-1|NA|TRBJ2-5|NA
TGCGCCAGCAGCCATATACAGGAGGAGACCCAGTACTTC
CASSHIQEETQYF
>TRBV13|TRBD2|TRBJ2-3|NA
TGTGCCAGCAGCGATACTAGCGGGAGAGATTCTAGCACAGATACGCAGTATTTT
CASSDTSGRDSSTDTQYF
>TRBV7-9|NA|TRBJ2-7|NA
TGTGCCAGCAGCTTAGTCGGGGACTTCTACGAGCAGTACTTC
CASSLVGDFYEQYF